The 11 T cell receptor beta chains listed next were all sequenced from one sample in a study of shared clonotypes between healthy human individuals. Profiling relied on immunoSEQ multiplex PCR, and the TCRdb table lists in-frame clones only, not all of them. Of about 1.5 million clones in the sample, 95% to 99% are singletons; the top ten hold roughly 0.45%. Sequenced material: naive CD4+ T cells sorted from blood. Subset denoted: CD45RA+ positively selected. The receptors were gathered from a man younger than 45 in good health.

The chain joins TRBV7-2 to TRBJ2-2; D tentatively fits TRBD1 or TRBD2 (5 bases each). Trimming left V 5 bases short and J 2 bases short, with 12 bases between. CDR1 is SGHTA, CDR2 FQGNSA, per germline. The CDR3 length is 15 residues. CDR3 region: CASSPRGDNTGELFF. Written as DNA, the CDR3 is TGTGCCAGCAGCCCTAGAGGGGATAACACCGGGGAGCTGTTTTTT. The full variable domain, its missing parts supplied by reference TRBV7-2 and TRBJ2-2, is GAGVSQSPSNKVTEKGKDVELRCDPISGHTALYWYRQSLGQGLEFLIYFQGNSAPDKSGLPSDRFSAERTGGSVSTLTIQRTQQEDSAVYLCASSPRGDNTGELFFGEGSRLTVL.

CDR3 protein: CASINIMSGRPYNEQFF. The DNA of the CDR3 is TGTGCCAGCATCAATATCATGAGCGGGAGGCCCTACAATGAGCAGTTCTTC. The V gene is TRBV7-9, the J gene TRBJ2-1; 9 nucleotides agree with TRBD2. The CDR3 length is 17 residues. Unmatched junction bases numbered 12, after V lost 7 bases and J lost 2 bases. Germline loops: CDR1 SEHNR, CDR2 FQNEAQ (reference sequence).

CDR3 protein: CASSLYGPGTGVRHEQYF. The CDR3 DNA sequence: TGTGCCAGCAGCTTATATGGACCTGGGACAGGGGTTAGGCACGAGCAGTACTTC. The chain combines TRBV7-2 with TRBJ2-7, with 10 bases lining up with TRBD1. This CDR3 region has 18 residues. CDR1 is SGHTA and CDR2 is FQGNSA in the germline V gene. J was trimmed by 5 bases and V by 2 bases; bases with no gene match: 15.

This rearrangement joins TRBV7-2 to TRBJ2-7; 10 nucleotides agree with TRBD2. Per the germline V gene, CDR1 is SGHTA and CDR2 is FQGNSA. The CDR3 has 17 amino acids. The trim removed 4 bases at V and 0 bases at J, leaving 9 bases unmatched. The CDR3 spells CASSSPSPSGGSYEQYF. Written as DNA, the CDR3 is TGTGCCAGCAGCTCACCGAGCCCTAGCGGGGGCTCCTACGAGCAGTACTTC.

The rearrangement links TRBV27 to TRBJ1-6; D not certain. The CDR3 covers 15 residues. Germline V lookup: CDR1 MNHEY, CDR2 SMNVEV (reference sequence). V dropped 4 bases and J dropped 9 bases, with 16 bases sitting between them. The CDR3 DNA follows: TGTGCCAGCAGTTCCGGCCAAGGGTTTGCTTCACCCCTCCACTTT. It is translated as CASSSGQGFASPLHF.

The chain is built from TRBV2 and TRBJ2-2, with D unresolved. This CDR3 contains 12 residues. Per germline, CDR1 SNHLY and CDR2 FYNNEI. Trimming cost V 4 bases and J 8 bases, with 8 bases left between them. Written as DNA, the CDR3 is TGTGCCAGCAGTGCGCTTTCAGGGGAGCTGTTTTTT. Translation: CASSALSGELFF.

The chain links TRBV2 to TRBJ1-1, with a possible D match to TRBD1 (6 bases). The CDR3 extends over 13 amino acids. In germline, CDR1 is SNHLY, CDR2 FYNNEI. Trimming took 5 bases from V and 1 from J, leaving 8 bases between them. CDR3 DNA: TGTGCCAGCAGTACACAGGGGAACACTGAAGCTTTCTTT. Amino acids: CASSTQGNTEAFF.

The V and J genes are TRBV9 and TRBJ1-3; D might be TRBD1 (6 bases). The CDR3 contains 14 residues. The V end lost 4 bases, the J end lost 8 bases, and 16 bases lay between the germline ends. The germline V gene encodes CDR1 SGDLS and CDR2 YYNGEE. The CDR3 DNA sequence: TGTGCCAGCAGCCTCAGGGACACATTCCACACCATATATTTT. Its protein is CASSLRDTFHTIYF.

The count of this clone is one. The chain carries TRBV2 and TRBJ2-3; no definite D call. This CDR3 spans 12 amino acids. Per the germline V gene, CDR1 is SNHLY and CDR2 is FYNNEI. Trimming removed 2 bases from V and 6 bases from J, with 6 bases in between. The CDR3 protein is CASSEIGDTQYF. In DNA form, the CDR3 reads TGTGCCAGCAGTGAAATAGGTGATACGCAGTATTTT. Together with reference TRBV2 and TRBJ2-3, the CDR3 gives the full variable domain: EPEVTQTPSHQVTQMGQEVILRCVPISNHLYFYWYRQILGQKVEFLVSFYNNEISEKSEIFDDQFSVERPDGSNFTLKIRSTKLEDSAMYFCASSEIGDTQYFGPGTRLTVL.

The V call is TRBV4-3, the J call TRBJ1-3; 7 bases fit TRBD1. Germline CDR1 and CDR2: LGHNA and YSLEER. V was pared by 1 base and J by 4 bases, with 16 bases of the junction left unmatched. This CDR3 comprises 19 residues. The DNA of the CDR3 is TGCGCCAGCAGCCAAGCGAGGACAGGCCCCGAAAAAGAAGGAAACACCATATATTTT. Translation gives CASSQARTGPEKEGNTIYF.

V usage is TRBV5-1 and J usage is TRBJ2-1; perhaps TRBD1 as D (5 bases). The V gene's germline CDR1 is SGHRS and CDR2 YFSETQ. This CDR3 region has 14 residues. The V end was cut by 7 bases, the J end by 8 bases, with 19 bases between. CDR3 DNA sequence: TGCGCCAGCGGAAAGGATGCAGGGTACCATGAGCAGTTCTTC. Its protein is CASGKDAGYHEQFF.